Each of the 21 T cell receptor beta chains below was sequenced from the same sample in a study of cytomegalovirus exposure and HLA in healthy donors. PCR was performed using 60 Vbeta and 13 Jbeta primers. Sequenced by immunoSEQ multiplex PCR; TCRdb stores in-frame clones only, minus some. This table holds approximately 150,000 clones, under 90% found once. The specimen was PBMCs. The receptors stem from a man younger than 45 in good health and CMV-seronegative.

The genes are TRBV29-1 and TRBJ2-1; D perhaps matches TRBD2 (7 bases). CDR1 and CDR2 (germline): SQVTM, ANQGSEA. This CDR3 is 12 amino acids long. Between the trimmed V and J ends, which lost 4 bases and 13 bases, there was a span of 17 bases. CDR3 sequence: CSVVDGGGGQFF. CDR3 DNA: TGCAGCGTTGTAGACGGAGGGGGGGGTCAGTTCTTC.

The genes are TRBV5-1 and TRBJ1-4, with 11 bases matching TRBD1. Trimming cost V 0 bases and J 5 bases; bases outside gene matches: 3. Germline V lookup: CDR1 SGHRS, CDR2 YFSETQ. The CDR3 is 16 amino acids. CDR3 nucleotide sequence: TGCGCCAGCAGCTTGGGCGGGACAGGGGGGAATGAAAAACTGTTTTTT. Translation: CASSLGGTGGNEKLFF.

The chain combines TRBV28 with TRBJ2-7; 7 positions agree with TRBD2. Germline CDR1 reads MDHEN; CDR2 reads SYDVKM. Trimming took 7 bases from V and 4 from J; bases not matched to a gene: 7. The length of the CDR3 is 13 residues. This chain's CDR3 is CASNGRRGYEQYF. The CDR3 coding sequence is TGTGCCAGCAACGGGAGGAGAGGGTACGAGCAGTACTTC. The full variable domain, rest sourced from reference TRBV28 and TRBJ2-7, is DVKVTQSSRYLVKRTGEKVFLECVQDMDHENMFWYRQDPGLGLRLIYFSYDVKMKEKGDIPEGYSVSREKKERFSLILESASTNQTSMYLCASNGRRGYEQYFGPGTRLTVT.

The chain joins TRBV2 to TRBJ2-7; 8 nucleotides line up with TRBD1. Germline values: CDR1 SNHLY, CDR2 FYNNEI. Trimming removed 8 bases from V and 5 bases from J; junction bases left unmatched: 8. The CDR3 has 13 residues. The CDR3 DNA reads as TGTGCCAGCTATTTCGTGACAGGGGACGAGCAGTACTTC. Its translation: CASYFVTGDEQYF.

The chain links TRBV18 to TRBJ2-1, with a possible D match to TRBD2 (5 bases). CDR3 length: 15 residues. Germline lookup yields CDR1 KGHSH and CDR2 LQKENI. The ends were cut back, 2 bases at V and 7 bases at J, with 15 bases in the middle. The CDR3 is CASSPIEGVRNEQFF. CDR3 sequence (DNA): TGTGCCAGCTCACCAATCGAGGGAGTAAGGAATGAGCAGTTCTTC.

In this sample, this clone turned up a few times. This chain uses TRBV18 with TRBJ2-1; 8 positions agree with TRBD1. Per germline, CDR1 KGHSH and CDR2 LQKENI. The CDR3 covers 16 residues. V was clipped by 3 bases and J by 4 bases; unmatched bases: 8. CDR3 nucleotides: TGTGCCAGCTCACCGACGACAGGGGCCCAATACAATGAGCAGTTCTTC. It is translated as CASSPTTGAQYNEQFF.

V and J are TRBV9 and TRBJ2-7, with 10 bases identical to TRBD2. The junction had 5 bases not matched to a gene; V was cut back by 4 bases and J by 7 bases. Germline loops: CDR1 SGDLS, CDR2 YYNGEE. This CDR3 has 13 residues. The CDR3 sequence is CASSQTSGPEQYF. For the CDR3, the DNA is TGTGCCAGCAGCCAGACTAGCGGGCCAGAGCAGTACTTC.

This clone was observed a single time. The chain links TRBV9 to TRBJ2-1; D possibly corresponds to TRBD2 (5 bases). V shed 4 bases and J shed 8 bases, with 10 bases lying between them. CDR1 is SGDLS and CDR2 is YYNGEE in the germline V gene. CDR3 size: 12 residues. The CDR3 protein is CASSPAGDEQFF. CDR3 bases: TGTGCCAGCAGCCCAGCCGGGGATGAGCAGTTCTTC.

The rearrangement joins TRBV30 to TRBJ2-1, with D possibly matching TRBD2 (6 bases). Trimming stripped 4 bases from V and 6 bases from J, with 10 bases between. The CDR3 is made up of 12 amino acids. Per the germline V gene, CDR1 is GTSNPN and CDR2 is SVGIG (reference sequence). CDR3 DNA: TGTGCCTGGACCGCTAGCGCCAATGAGCAGTTCTTC. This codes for CAWTASANEQFF.

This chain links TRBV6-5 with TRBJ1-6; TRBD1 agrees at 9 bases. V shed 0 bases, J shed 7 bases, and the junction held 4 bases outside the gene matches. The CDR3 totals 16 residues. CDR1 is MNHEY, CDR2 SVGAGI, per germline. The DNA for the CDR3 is TGTGCCAGCAGTTACTCGTGGACAGGGGAGAATTCACCCCTCCACTTT. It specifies CASSYSWTGENSPLHF.

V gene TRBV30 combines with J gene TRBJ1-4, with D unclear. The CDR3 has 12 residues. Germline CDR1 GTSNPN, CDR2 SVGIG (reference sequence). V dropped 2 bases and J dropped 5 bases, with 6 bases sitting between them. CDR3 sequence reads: CAWSMSNEKLFF. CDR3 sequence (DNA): TGTGCCTGGAGTATGTCAAATGAAAAACTGTTTTTT.

CDR3 in DNA: TGTGCCAGCAGTTTAAGGGCTCGGGGGGAGACTGAAGCTTTCTTT. Protein: CASSLRARGETEAFF. The rearrangement uses TRBV28 and TRBJ1-1; perhaps TRBD1 as D (5 bases). The V gene lost 2 bases and the J gene lost 5 bases, with 15 bases spanning the gap. The length of the CDR3 is 15 residues. CDR1 is MDHEN, CDR2 SYDVKM, per germline.

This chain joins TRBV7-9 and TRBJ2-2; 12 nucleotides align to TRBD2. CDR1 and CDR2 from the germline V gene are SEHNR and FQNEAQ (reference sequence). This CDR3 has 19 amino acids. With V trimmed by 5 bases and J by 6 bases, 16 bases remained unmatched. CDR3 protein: CASSSLTSGGPGVSGELFF. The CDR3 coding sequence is TGTGCCAGCAGCAGTCTGACTAGCGGGGGCCCGGGGGTTTCCGGGGAGCTGTTTTTT.

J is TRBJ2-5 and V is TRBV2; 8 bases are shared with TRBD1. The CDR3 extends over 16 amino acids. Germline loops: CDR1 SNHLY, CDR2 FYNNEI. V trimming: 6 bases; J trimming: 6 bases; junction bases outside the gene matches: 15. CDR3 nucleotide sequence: TGTGCCAGCAGCTCCGGGACAGGAGGCCCCTGGAAGACCCAGTACTTC. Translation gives CASSSGTGGPWKTQYF.

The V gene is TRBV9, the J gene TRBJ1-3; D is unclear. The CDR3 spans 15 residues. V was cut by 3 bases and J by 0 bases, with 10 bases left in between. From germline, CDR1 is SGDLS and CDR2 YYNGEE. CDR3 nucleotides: TGTGCCAGCAGCGATGCCGGGAACTCTGGAAACACCATATATTTT. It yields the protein CASSDAGNSGNTIYF.

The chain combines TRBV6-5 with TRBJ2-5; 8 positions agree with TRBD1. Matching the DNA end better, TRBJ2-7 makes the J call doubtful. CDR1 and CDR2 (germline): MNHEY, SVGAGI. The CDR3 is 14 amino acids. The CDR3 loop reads CASSPTGASYEQYF. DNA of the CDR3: TGTGCCAGCAGCCCGACAGGGGCCTCCTACGAGCAGTACTTC.

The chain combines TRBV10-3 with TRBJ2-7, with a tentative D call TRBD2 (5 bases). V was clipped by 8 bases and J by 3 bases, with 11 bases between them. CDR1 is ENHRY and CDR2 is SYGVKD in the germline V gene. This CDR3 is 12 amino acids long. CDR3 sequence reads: CAIRGNGYEQYF. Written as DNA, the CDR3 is TGTGCCATCCGGGGAAATGGCTACGAGCAGTACTTC.

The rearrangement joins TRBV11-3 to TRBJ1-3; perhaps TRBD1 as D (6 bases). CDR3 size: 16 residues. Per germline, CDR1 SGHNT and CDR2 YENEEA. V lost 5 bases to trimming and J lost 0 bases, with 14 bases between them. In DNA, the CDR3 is TGTGCCAGCAGCGCTCTCGGACAGATCTCTGGAAACACCATATATTTT. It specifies CASSALGQISGNTIYF. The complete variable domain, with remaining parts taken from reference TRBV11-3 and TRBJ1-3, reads EAGVVQSPRYKIIEKKQPVAFWCNPISGHNTLYWYLQNLGQGPELLIRYENEEAVDDSQLPKDRFSAERLKGVDSTLKIQPAELGDSAVYLCASSALGQISGNTIYFGEGSWLTVV.

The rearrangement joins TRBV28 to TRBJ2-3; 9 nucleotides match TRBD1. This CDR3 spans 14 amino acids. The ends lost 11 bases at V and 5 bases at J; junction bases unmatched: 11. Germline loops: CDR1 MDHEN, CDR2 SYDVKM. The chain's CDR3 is CASSRGDRVDTQYF. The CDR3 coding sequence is TGTGCCTCTTCGAGGGGGGACAGGGTAGATACGCAGTATTTT.

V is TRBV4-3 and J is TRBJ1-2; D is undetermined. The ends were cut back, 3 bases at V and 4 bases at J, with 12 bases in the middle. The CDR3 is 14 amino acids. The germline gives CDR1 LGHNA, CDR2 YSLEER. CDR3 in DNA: TGCGCCAGCAGCCAGTCAACAGTGAGCTATGGCTACACCTTC. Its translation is CASSQSTVSYGYTF.

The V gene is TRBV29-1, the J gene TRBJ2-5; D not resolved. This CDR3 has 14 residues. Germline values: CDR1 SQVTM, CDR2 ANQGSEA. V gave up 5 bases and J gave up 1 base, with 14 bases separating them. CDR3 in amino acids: CSVKGIGFQETQYF. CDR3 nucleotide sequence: TGCAGCGTTAAAGGGATCGGGTTCCAAGAGACCCAGTACTTC.